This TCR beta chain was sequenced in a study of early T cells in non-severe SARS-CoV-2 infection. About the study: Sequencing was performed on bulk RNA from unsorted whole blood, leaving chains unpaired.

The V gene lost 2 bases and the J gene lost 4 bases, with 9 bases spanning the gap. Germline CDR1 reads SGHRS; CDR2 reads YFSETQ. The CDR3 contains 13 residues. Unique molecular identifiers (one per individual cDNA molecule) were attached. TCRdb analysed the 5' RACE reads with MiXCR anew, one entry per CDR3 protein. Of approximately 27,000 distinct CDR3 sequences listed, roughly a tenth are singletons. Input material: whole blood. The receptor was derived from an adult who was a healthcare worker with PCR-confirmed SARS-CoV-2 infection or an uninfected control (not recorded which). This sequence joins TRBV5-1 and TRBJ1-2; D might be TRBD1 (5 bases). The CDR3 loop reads CASSFEDTYGYTF. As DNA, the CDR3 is TGCGCCAGCAGCTTTGAGGACACCTATGGCTACACCTTC.